This T cell receptor (beta chain) derives from a study of metastatic and nonmetastatic thyroid tumors. The overall study: Blood and tumor or nodule tissue repertoires from malignant and benign thyroid patients were compared. Study-wide findings and caveats: Within blood and tumor, benign nodules reportedly had significantly lower TCR beta diversity than malignant thyroid tumors did.

This clone was seen many times. Antigen specificity is unknown. Germline V gene lookup returns CDR1 GTSNPN and CDR2 SVGIG (reference sequence). Unmatched junction bases numbered 4, after V lost 4 bases and J lost 9 bases. This CDR3 spans 12 amino acids. Before thyroid surgery, none of the patients had received any treatment. Original handling: Across clinicopathological groups, CDR3 differences served as the basis for building a distant-metastasis classifier for papillary thyroid cancer. TCRdb re-processed the PCR reads through MiXCR. V and J calls and clone size were set by TCRdb, not the authors. The sample lists about 53,000 clones, approximately 22% occurring once.

The rearrangement joins TRBV30 to TRBJ2-1, with 9 bases aligning to TRBD1. The clonotype comes from a female donor with papillary thyroid cancer or a benign thyroid nodule (not recorded which). Some clones in this sample may be carry-over from other donors' samples. The sample consisted of blood. In DNA, the CDR3 is TGTGCCTGGAAGACAGGGGGTGGTGAGCAGTTCTTC. Amino acid sequence: CAWKTGGGEQFF.